These T cell receptor beta chains were read from a single sample in a study of T cell responses to AZD1222 COVID-19 vaccine. Clones were read by immunoSEQ multiplex PCR, and TCRdb kept only the in-frame ones, dropping some. The sample carries about 110,000 clones, roughly 86% recorded once. Sample: peripheral blood, taken on day 0 of AZD1222 vaccination. These receptors all stem from an adult in good health. Each CDR3 is given with its conserved first and last residue. A D gene is named only where the DNA matches it firmly. Size tells how often a clone was seen (once, few, many) or the class of an expanded clone, and some rows leave it out.

CDR3 DNA: TGTGCCAGCAGCTACCTAGGGGAAATGGATCAGCCCCAGCATTTT; CDR3 protein: CASSYLGEMDQPQHF; J gene: TRBJ1-5; clone size: .; D gene: .; V gene: TRBV7-2
CDR3 DNA: TGTGCCAGTAAGGAGGAAGGGACAGCCTTCTATGGCTACACCTTC; CDR3 protein: CASKEEGTAFYGYTF; J gene: TRBJ1-2; clone size: once; D gene: TRBD1; V gene: TRBV19
CDR3 DNA: TGCGCCAGCAGCCAGGTCCACGACGGAGGCTACGAGCAGTACTTC; CDR3 protein: CASSQVHDGGYEQYF; J gene: TRBJ2-7; clone size: .; D gene: .; V gene: TRBV4-1
CDR3 DNA: TGTGCCAGCAGCTTATTCGGGGTCCGTGCCGACTCCTACGAGCAGTACTTC; CDR3 protein: CASSLFGVRADSYEQYF; J gene: TRBJ2-7; clone size: .; D gene: .; V gene: TRBV7-8
CDR3 DNA: TGCGCCAGCAGCTTGGTGCCTAGCGGGGGCCGGGAGCACAGAACTACGCAGTATTTT; CDR3 protein: CASSLVPSGGREHRTTQYF; J gene: TRBJ2-3; clone size: .; D gene: TRBD2; V gene: TRBV5-1
CDR3 DNA: TGTGCCAGCAGTACTCGAGGGGCGTCGGGTCAGCCCCAGCATTTT; CDR3 protein: CASSTRGASGQPQHF; J gene: TRBJ1-5; clone size: .; D gene: .; V gene: TRBV28
CDR3 DNA: TGTGCCAGCAGCTTAGGTTTACGCGTAGCGGGGGGCGCGGATGAGCAGTTCTTC; CDR3 protein: CASSLGLRVAGGADEQFF; J gene: TRBJ2-1; clone size: .; D gene: TRBD2; V gene: TRBV7-2
CDR3 DNA: TGTGCCAGCAGTTTCTGGGGGGCGGTCGGCACCGGGGAGCTGTTTTTT; CDR3 protein: CASSFWGAVGTGELFF; J gene: TRBJ2-2; clone size: few; D gene: .; V gene: TRBV27
CDR3 DNA: TGTGCCAGTACCACAGGGCCCAATCAGCCCCAGCATTTT; CDR3 protein: CASTTGPNQPQHF; J gene: TRBJ1-5; clone size: .; D gene: .; V gene: TRBV19
CDR3 DNA: TGCGCCAGCAGCCAAGAACCCGGGACAGGGCTCGAGACCCAGTACTTC; CDR3 protein: CASSQEPGTGLETQYF; J gene: TRBJ2-5; clone size: .; D gene: TRBD1; V gene: TRBV4-1
CDR3 DNA: TGTGCCAGCAGTTACTCAGGGGTCTATGGCTACACCTTC; CDR3 protein: CASSYSGVYGYTF; J gene: TRBJ1-2; clone size: .; D gene: .; V gene: TRBV6-5
CDR3 DNA: TGTGCCTGGAGTGGGACAGAACCTAATGAAAAACTGTTTTTT; CDR3 protein: CAWSGTEPNEKLFF; J gene: TRBJ1-4; clone size: few; D gene: .; V gene: TRBV30
CDR3 DNA: TGTGCCAGCAGCCCCCTAAGTGACAGGGGGACCGGGGAGCTGTTTTTT; CDR3 protein: CASSPLSDRGTGELFF; J gene: TRBJ2-2; clone size: once; D gene: TRBD1; V gene: TRBV4-2
CDR3 DNA: TGTGCCAGCAGCACGCGGGAGAGAAAAAGCGAGCAGTATTTT; CDR3 protein: CASSTRERKSEQYF; J gene: TRBJ2-3; clone size: .; D gene: TRBD2; V gene: TRBV7-8
CDR3 DNA: TGTGCCTGGAGTGTAACGACGGGTGGTATGCAGACCCAGTACTTC; CDR3 protein: CAWSVTTGGMQTQYF; J gene: TRBJ2-5; clone size: .; D gene: .; V gene: TRBV30
CDR3 DNA: TGTGCCAGCAGCCAAGAGAAGGGGGCCCCCTACGAGCAGTACTTC; CDR3 protein: CASSQEKGAPYEQYF; J gene: TRBJ2-7; clone size: .; D gene: TRBD1; V gene: TRBV14
CDR3 DNA: TGTGCCAGCAGCGGTCCGGGACTAGTGGGAAGCTCCTACAATGAGCAGTTCTTC; CDR3 protein: CASSGPGLVGSSYNEQFF; J gene: TRBJ2-1; clone size: .; D gene: TRBD2; V gene: TRBV7-2
CDR3 DNA: TGTGCCAGCAACAGGATTGGAAACACCATATATTTT; CDR3 protein: CASNRIGNTIYF; J gene: TRBJ1-3; clone size: .; D gene: .; V gene: TRBV2
CDR3 DNA: TGCGCCAGCAGCTTGGGACAGAACTTCGATGGCTACACCTTC; CDR3 protein: CASSLGQNFDGYTF; J gene: TRBJ1-2; clone size: .; D gene: .; V gene: TRBV5-1
CDR3 DNA: TGTGCCAGCAGCTTAGCGGGACCGGCCTACGAGCAGTACTTC; CDR3 protein: CASSLAGPAYEQYF; J gene: TRBJ2-7; clone size: .; D gene: .; V gene: TRBV7-2
CDR3 DNA: TGCGCCAGCAGTGAATGGGCAGGAGCTTCCTACGAGCAGTACTTC; CDR3 protein: CASSEWAGASYEQYF; J gene: TRBJ2-7; clone size: .; D gene: .; V gene: TRBV10-1
CDR3 DNA: TGCGCCAGCAGTCTCAGACCCAGCGGGGCCCAAGAGACCCAGTACTTC; CDR3 protein: CASSLRPSGAQETQYF; J gene: TRBJ2-5; clone size: .; D gene: TRBD2; V gene: TRBV5-1
CDR3 DNA: TGTGCCAGCAGTTTAGATCGCACGACCGAGCAGTACTTC; CDR3 protein: CASSLDRTTEQYF; J gene: TRBJ2-7; clone size: .; D gene: .; V gene: TRBV12-3/TRBV12-4
CDR3 DNA: TGTGCCAGCAGCTTCGACAGCTCGACGACCCAGTACTTC; CDR3 protein: CASSFDSSTTQYF; J gene: TRBJ2-5; clone size: .; D gene: .; V gene: TRBV5-4
CDR3 DNA: TGTGCCATCCGGGGTGGTGTGAACAGAGAAAACACTGAAGCTTTCTTT; CDR3 protein: CAIRGGVNRENTEAFF; J gene: TRBJ1-1; clone size: once; D gene: .; V gene: TRBV10-3
CDR3 DNA: TGTGCCAGCAGTCAGTACACTGAAGCTTTCTTT; CDR3 protein: CASSQYTEAFF; J gene: TRBJ1-1; clone size: .; D gene: .; V gene: TRBV12-3/TRBV12-4
CDR3 DNA: TGTGCCAGCAGCCAAGAGGGGGTCGGGACAGGGGTCGAAAAACTGTTTTTT; CDR3 protein: CASSQEGVGTGVEKLFF; J gene: TRBJ1-4; clone size: .; D gene: TRBD1; V gene: TRBV3-1/TRBV3-2
CDR3 DNA: TGTGCCAGCAGTTTCAAAAGGGGGAGGGCGGATGAAAAACTGTTTTTT; CDR3 protein: CASSFKRGRADEKLFF; J gene: TRBJ1-4; clone size: .; D gene: .; V gene: TRBV6-5
CDR3 DNA: TGCGCCAGCAGCATCTACCCCGGTGAGCAGTTCTTC; CDR3 protein: CASSIYPGEQFF; J gene: TRBJ2-1; clone size: .; D gene: .; V gene: TRBV5-1
CDR3 DNA: TGTGCCAGCAGCTTAACCGACGGGAGCAATCAGCCCCAGCATTTT; CDR3 protein: CASSLTDGSNQPQHF; J gene: TRBJ1-5; clone size: .; D gene: .; V gene: TRBV7-8
CDR3 DNA: TGTGCCAGCAGCGCGGGACAGGTGGGGAAGCAGTACTTC; CDR3 protein: CASSAGQVGKQYF; J gene: TRBJ2-7; clone size: .; D gene: TRBD1; V gene: TRBV12-3/TRBV12-4
CDR3 DNA: TGTGCCAGCAGTTACCGCGACACAGATACGCAGTATTTT; CDR3 protein: CASSYRDTDTQYF; J gene: TRBJ2-3; clone size: .; D gene: .; V gene: TRBV6-5
CDR3 DNA: TGCGCCAGCAGCCCCCCGTCGGGTCGGTACGAGCAGTACTTC; CDR3 protein: CASSPPSGRYEQYF; J gene: TRBJ2-7; clone size: .; D gene: .; V gene: TRBV4-1
CDR3 DNA: TGCGCCAGCAGCTTGGACGGACAGGGGGCGAGTGGCTACACCTTC; CDR3 protein: CASSLDGQGASGYTF; J gene: TRBJ1-2; clone size: .; D gene: TRBD1; V gene: TRBV5-1
CDR3 DNA: TGTGCCAGCAGTCTCGGGCAGCCTAATCTTTACTACGAGCAGTACTTC; CDR3 protein: CASSLGQPNLYYEQYF; J gene: TRBJ2-7; clone size: few; D gene: .; V gene: TRBV6-7
CDR3 DNA: TGTGCCAGCAGTTTAAGTGCAACCACCTCCTCCTACGAGCAGTACTTC; CDR3 protein: CASSLSATTSSYEQYF; J gene: TRBJ2-7; clone size: .; D gene: .; V gene: TRBV28
CDR3 DNA: TGTGCCAGCAGTCCCCGGACAGGGGGGGGGAATGAGCAGTTCTTC; CDR3 protein: CASSPRTGGGNEQFF; J gene: TRBJ2-1; clone size: .; D gene: TRBD1; V gene: TRBV6-2/TRBV6-3
CDR3 DNA: TGCGCCAGCAGCCCGAGGCCCCCAATTGAAGTTAACTATGGCTACACCTTC; CDR3 protein: CASSPRPPIEVNYGYTF; J gene: TRBJ1-2; clone size: .; D gene: .; V gene: TRBV5-1